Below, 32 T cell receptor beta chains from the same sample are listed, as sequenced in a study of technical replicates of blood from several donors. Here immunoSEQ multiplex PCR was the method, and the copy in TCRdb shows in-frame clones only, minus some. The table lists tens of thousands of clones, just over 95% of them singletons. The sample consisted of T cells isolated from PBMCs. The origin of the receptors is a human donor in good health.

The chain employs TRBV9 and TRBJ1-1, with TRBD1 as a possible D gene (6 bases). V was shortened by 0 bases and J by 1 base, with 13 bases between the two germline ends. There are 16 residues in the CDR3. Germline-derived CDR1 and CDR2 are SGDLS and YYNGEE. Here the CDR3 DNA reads TGTGCCAGCAGCGTAGGATTGGGGGGGGCGAACACTGAAGCTTTCTTT. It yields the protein CASSVGLGGANTEAFF.

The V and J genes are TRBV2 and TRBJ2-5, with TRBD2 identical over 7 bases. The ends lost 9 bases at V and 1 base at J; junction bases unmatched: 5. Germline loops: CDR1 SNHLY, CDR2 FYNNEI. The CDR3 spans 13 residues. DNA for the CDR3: TGTGCCAGTCTGCGGGAGATCCAAGAGACCCAGTACTTC. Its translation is CASLREIQETQYF. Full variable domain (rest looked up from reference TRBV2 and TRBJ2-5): EPEVTQTPSHQVTQMGQEVILRCVPISNHLYFYWYRQILGQKVEFLVSFYNNEISEKSEIFDDQFSVERPDGSNFTLKIRSTKLEDSAMYFCASLREIQETQYFGPGTRLLVL.

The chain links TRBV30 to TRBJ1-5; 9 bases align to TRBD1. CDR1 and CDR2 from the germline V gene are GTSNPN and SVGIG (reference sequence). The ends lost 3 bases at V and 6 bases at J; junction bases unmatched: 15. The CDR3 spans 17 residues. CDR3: CAWSRWLGQGGFQPQHF. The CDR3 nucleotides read TGTGCCTGGAGCAGATGGTTGGGACAGGGTGGTTTTCAGCCCCAGCATTTT.

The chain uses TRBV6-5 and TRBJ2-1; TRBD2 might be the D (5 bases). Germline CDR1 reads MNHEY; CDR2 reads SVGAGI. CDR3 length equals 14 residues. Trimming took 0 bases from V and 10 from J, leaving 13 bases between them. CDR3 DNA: TGTGCCAGCAGTTACTCTCCCGCGGGCCGGGAGCAGTTCTTC. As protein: CASSYSPAGREQFF.

The CDR3: CASSYEGRETQYF. Here the CDR3 DNA reads TGTGCCAGCAGTTACGAGGGGAGGGAGACCCAGTACTTC. The chain is built from TRBV6-5 and TRBJ2-5, with D possibly being TRBD2 (6 bases). Germline V gene sequence: CDR1 MNHEY, CDR2 SVGAGI. The CDR3 runs 13 residues. The V and J ends lost 2 bases and 5 bases respectively, with 9 bases between them.

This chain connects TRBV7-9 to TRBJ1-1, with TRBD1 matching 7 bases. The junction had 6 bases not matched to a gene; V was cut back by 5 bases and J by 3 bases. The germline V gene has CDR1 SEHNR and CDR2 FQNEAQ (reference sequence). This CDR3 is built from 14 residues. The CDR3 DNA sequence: TGTGCCAGCAGCCCGACAGGGATCCACACTGAAGCTTTCTTT. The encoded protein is CASSPTGIHTEAFF. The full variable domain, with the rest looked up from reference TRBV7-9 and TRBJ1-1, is DTGVSQNPRHKITKRGQNVTFRCDPISEHNRLYWYRQTLGQGPEFLTYFQNEAQLEKSRLLSDRFSAERPKGSFSTLEIQRTEQGDSAMYLCASSPTGIHTEAFFGQGTRLTVV.

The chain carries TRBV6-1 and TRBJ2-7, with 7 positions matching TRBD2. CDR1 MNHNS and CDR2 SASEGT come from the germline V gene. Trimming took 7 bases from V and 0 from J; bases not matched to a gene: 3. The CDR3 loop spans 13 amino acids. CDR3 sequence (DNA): TGTGCCAGCATCGGGACTAACTCCTACGAGCAGTACTTC. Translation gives CASIGTNSYEQYF.

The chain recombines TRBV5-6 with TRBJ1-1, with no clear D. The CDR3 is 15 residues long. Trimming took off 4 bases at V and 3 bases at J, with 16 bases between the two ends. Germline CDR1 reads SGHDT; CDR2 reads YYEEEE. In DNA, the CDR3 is TGTGCCAGCAGCCCGGCTCCCGGGTATCACACTGAAGCTTTCTTT. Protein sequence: CASSPAPGYHTEAFF.

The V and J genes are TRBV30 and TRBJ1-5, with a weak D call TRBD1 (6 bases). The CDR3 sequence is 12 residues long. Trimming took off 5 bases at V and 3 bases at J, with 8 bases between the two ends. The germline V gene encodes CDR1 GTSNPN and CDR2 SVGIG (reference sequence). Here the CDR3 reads CAWGQSNQPQHF. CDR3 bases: TGTGCCTGGGGACAGTCCAATCAGCCCCAGCATTTT.

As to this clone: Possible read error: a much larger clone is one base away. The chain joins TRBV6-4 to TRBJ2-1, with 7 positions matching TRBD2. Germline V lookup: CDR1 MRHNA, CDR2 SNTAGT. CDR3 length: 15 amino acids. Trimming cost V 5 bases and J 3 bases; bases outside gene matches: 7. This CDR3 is CASSTCSGDYNEQFF. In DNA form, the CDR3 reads TGTGCCAGCAGTACCTGCAGCGGGGACTACAATGAGCAGTTCTTC.

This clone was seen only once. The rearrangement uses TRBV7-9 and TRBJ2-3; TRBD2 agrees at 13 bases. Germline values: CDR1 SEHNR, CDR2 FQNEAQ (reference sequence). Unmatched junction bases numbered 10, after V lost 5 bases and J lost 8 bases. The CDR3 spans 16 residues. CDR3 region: CASSRGLAGVYGTQYF. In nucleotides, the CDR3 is TGTGCCAGCAGCCGAGGACTAGCGGGAGTTTATGGTACGCAGTATTTT.

The CDR3: CASSLRRDPYGYTF. The DNA of the CDR3 is TGTGCCAGCAGTTTAAGGAGGGATCCCTATGGCTACACCTTC. The gene calls are TRBV27 and TRBJ1-2; no reliable D call. The CDR3 has 14 amino acids. V lost 2 bases and J 4 bases, leaving 11 bases between the germline ends. Germline-derived CDR1 and CDR2 are MNHEY and SMNVEV (reference sequence).

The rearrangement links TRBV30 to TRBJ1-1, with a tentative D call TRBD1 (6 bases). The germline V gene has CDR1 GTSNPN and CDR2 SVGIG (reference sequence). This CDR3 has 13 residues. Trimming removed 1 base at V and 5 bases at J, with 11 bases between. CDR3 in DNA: TGTGCCTGGAGTGGACAGGTCGGGACTGAAGCTTTCTTT. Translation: CAWSGQVGTEAFF.

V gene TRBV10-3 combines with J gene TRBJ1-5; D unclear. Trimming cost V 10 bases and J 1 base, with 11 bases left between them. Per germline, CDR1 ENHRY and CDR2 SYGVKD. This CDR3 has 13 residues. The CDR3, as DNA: TGTGCCACCGCTACAGAGAGCAATCAGCCCCAGCATTTT. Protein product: CATATESNQPQHF.

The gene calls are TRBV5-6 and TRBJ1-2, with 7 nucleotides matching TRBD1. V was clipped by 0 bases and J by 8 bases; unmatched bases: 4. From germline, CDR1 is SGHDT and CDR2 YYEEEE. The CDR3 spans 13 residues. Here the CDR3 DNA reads TGTGCCAGCAGCTTGGGGCAGGGGGGCGGCTACACCTTC. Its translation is CASSLGQGGGYTF.

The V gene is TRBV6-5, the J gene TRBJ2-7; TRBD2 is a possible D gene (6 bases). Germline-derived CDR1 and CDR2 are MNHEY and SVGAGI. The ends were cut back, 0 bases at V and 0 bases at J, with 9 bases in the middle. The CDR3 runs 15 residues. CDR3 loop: CASSYSDYDSYEQYF. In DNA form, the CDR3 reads TGTGCCAGCAGTTACTCGGACTACGACTCCTACGAGCAGTACTTC.

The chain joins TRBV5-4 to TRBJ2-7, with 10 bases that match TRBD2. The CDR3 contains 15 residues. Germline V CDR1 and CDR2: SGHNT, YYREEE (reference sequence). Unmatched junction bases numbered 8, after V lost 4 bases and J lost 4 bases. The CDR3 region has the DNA TGTGCCAGCAGCCTACCGGGACTAGCGCCATACGAGCAGTACTTC. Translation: CASSLPGLAPYEQYF.

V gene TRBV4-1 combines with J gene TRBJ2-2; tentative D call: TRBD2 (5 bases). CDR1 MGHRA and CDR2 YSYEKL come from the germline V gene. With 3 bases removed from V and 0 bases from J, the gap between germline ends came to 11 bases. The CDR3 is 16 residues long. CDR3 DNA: TGCGCCAGCAGCCAGAAGAGCGGCTCGAACACCGGGGAGCTGTTTTTT. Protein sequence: CASSQKSGSNTGELFF.

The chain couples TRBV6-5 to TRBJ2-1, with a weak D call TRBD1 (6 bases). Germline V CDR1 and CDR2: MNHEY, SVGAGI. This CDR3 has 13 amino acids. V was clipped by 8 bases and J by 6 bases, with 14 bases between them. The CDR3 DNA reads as TGTGCCAGCGGGCCCAGGGGAAGCAATGAGCAGTTCTTC. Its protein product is CASGPRGSNEQFF.

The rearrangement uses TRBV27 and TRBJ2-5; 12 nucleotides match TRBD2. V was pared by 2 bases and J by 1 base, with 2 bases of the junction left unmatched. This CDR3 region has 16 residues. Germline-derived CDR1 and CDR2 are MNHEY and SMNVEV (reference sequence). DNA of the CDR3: TGTGCCAGCAGTTTACTAGCGGGAGGGGGCCAAGAGACCCAGTACTTC. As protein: CASSLLAGGGQETQYF.

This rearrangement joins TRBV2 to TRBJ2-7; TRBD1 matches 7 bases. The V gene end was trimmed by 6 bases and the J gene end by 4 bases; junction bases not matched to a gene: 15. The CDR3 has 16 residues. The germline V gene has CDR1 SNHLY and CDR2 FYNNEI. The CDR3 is CASRPTGDAMPYEQYF. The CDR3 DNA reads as TGTGCCAGCAGACCTACAGGGGACGCAATGCCGTACGAGCAGTACTTC. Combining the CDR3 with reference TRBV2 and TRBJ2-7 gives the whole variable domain EPEVTQTPSHQVTQMGQEVILRCVPISNHLYFYWYRQILGQKVEFLVSFYNNEISEKSEIFDDQFSVERPDGSNFTLKIRSTKLEDSAMYFCASRPTGDAMPYEQYFGPGTRLTVT.

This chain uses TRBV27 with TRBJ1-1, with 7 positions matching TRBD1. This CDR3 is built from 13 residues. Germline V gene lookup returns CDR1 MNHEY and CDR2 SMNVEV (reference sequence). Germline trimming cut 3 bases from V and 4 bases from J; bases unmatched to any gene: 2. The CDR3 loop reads CASSLPGGTEAFF. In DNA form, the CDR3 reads TGTGCCAGCAGTTTGCCAGGGGGCACTGAAGCTTTCTTT.

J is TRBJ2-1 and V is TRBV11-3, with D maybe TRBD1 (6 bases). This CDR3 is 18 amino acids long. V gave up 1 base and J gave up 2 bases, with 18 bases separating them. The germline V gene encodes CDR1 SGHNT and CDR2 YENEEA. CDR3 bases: TGTGCCAGCAGCTTAGCAACAGGGTTCCTCGGCCCCTACAATGAGCAGTTCTTC. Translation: CASSLATGFLGPYNEQFF. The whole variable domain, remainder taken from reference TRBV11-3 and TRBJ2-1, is EAGVVQSPRYKIIEKKQPVAFWCNPISGHNTLYWYLQNLGQGPELLIRYENEEAVDDSQLPKDRFSAERLKGVDSTLKIQPAELGDSAVYLCASSLATGFLGPYNEQFFGPGTRLTVL.

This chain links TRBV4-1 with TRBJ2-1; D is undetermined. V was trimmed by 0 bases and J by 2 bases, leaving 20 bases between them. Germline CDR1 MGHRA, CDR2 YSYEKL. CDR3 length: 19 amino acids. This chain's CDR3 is CASSQDLGSSHLPYNEQFF. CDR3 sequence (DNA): TGCGCCAGCAGCCAAGATCTCGGTAGCAGCCACTTGCCCTACAATGAGCAGTTCTTC.

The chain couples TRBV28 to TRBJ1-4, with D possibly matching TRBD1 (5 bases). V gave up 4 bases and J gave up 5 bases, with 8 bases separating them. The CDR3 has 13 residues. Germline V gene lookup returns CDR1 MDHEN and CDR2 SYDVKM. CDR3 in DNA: TGTGCCAGCAGTTCGGGGGAGAATGAAAAACTGTTTTTT. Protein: CASSSGENEKLFF. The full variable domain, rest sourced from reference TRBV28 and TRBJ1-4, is DVKVTQSSRYLVKRTGEKVFLECVQDMDHENMFWYRQDPGLGLRLIYFSYDVKMKEKGDIPEGYSVSREKKERFSLILESASTNQTSMYLCASSSGENEKLFFGSGTQLSVL.

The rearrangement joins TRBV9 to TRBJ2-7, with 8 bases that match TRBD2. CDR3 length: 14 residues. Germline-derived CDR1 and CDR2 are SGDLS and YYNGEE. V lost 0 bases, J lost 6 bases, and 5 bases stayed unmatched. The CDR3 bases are TGTGCCAGCAGCGTAGGTCTAGCGGGCACCGAGCAGTACTTC. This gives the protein CASSVGLAGTEQYF.

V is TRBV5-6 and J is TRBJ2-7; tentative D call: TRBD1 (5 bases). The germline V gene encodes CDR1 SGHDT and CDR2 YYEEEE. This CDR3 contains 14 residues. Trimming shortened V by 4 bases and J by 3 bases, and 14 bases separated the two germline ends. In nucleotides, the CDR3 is TGTGCCAGCAGCGATATTATCGACAGCTACGAGCAGTACTTC. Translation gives CASSDIIDSYEQYF.

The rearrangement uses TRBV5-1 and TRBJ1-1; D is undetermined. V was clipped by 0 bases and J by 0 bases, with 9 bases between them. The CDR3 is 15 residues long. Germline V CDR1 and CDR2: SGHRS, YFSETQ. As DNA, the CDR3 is TGCGCCAGCAGCTTGGGCGGGGAAATGAACACTGAAGCTTTCTTT. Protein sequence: CASSLGGEMNTEAFF.

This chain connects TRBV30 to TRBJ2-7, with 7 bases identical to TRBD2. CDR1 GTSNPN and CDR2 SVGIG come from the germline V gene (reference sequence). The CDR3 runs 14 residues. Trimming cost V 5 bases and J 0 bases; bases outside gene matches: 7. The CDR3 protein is CAWRWRGFSYEQYF. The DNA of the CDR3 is TGTGCCTGGCGGTGGCGGGGGTTCTCCTACGAGCAGTACTTC.

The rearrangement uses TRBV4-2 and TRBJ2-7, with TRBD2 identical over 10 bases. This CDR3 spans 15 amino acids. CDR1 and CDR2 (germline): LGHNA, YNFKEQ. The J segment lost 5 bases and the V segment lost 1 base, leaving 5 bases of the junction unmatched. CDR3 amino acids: CASSQASGSVDEQYF. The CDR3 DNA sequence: TGTGCCAGCAGCCAAGCTAGCGGGAGTGTCGACGAGCAGTACTTC.

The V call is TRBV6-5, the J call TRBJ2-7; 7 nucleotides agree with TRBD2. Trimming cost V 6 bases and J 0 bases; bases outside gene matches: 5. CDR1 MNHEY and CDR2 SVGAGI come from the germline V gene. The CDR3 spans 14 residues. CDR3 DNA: TGTGCCAGCAGACGGGGGGTGCTCTCCTACGAGCAGTACTTC. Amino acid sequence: CASRRGVLSYEQYF.

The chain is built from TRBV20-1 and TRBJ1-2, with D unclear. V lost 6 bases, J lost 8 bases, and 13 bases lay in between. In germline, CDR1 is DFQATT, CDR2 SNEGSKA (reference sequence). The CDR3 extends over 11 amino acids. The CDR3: CSAKSPYGYTF. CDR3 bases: TGCAGTGCCAAGAGCCCCTACGGCTACACCTTC.